This passage covers 8 T cell receptor beta chains from one sample sequenced in a study of blood T cell repertoires in COVID-19. The protocol was immunoSEQ multiplex PCR, while the TCRdb copy is restricted to in-frame clones and leaves out a portion. This table holds a few hundred thousand clones, approximately 85% found once. The material sequenced was peripheral blood. All receptors derive from a woman aged 80 or over with COVID-19, enrolled during active disease.

This clone was seen once. This chain joins TRBV9 and TRBJ1-2; D remains unclear. V was pared by 4 bases and J by 8 bases, with 12 bases between. The CDR3 runs 12 residues. Germline assignment: CDR1 SGDLS and CDR2 YYNGEE. The CDR3 sequence is CASSFGLRGYTF. CDR3 bases: TGTGCCAGCAGCTTCGGACTTAGAGGCTACACCTTC.

V is TRBV11-2 and J is TRBJ1-1, with TRBD1 as a possible D gene (5 bases). CDR3 length: 15 residues. V was pared by 4 bases and J by 4 bases, with 16 bases between. Per the germline V gene, CDR1 is SGHAT and CDR2 is FQNNGV. CDR3 DNA sequence: TGTGCCAGCAGCTCTCCCCGAGGCAGGGCCACTGAAGCTTTCTTT. Amino acids: CASSSPRGRATEAFF. Supplemented by reference TRBV11-2 and TRBJ1-1, the full variable domain reads EAGVAQSPRYKIIEKRQSVAFWCNPISGHATLYWYQQILGQGPKLLIQFQNNGVVDDSQLPKDRFSAERLKGVDSTLKIQPAKLEDSAVYLCASSSPRGRATEAFFGQGTRLTVV.

The chain joins TRBV5-6 to TRBJ1-4; D is undetermined. The CDR3 is made up of 15 amino acids. Trimming cost V 1 base and J 0 bases, with 7 bases left between them. Germline V gene data show CDR1 as SGHDT and CDR2 as YYEEEE. Written as DNA, the CDR3 is TGTGCCAGCAGCTTGTTCGGGTCAACTAATGAAAAACTGTTTTTT. Translated: CASSLFGSTNEKLFF.

The chain carries TRBV6-5 and TRBJ1-2; TRBD1 matches 9 bases. The germline gives CDR1 MNHEY, CDR2 SVGAGI. The CDR3 is made up of 14 amino acids. J was trimmed by 7 bases and V by 2 bases; bases with no gene match: 5. In nucleotides, the CDR3 is TGTGCCAGCAGTTACGGGGGACAGGGTGTTGGCTACACCTTC. It is translated as CASSYGGQGVGYTF.

The rearrangement links TRBV29-1 to TRBJ2-7, with 7 nucleotides matching TRBD2. The CDR3 covers 13 residues. Germline lookup yields CDR1 SQVTM and CDR2 ANQGSEA. Trimming cost V 3 bases and J 4 bases; bases outside gene matches: 6. CDR3 sequence reads: CSVEPGEGYEQYF. Written as DNA, the CDR3 is TGCAGCGTTGAGCCGGGGGAGGGTTACGAGCAGTACTTC.

The V and J genes are TRBV3-1 (or the pseudogene TRBV3-2) and TRBJ1-4; 9 bases are shared with TRBD1. Trimming cost V 4 bases and J 4 bases; bases outside gene matches: 7. The CDR3 is made up of 16 amino acids. Germline-derived CDR1 and CDR2 are LGHDT and YNNKEL (reference sequence). The CDR3 sequence is CASSPGTGIGNEKLFF. In DNA form, the CDR3 reads TGTGCCAGCAGCCCCGGGACAGGGATCGGTAATGAAAAACTGTTTTTT.

This chain connects TRBV5-5 to TRBJ1-3; no reliable D call. The CDR3 has 13 amino acids. Germline V gene lookup returns CDR1 SGHKS and CDR2 YYEKEE (reference sequence). V lost 6 bases and J lost 8, with 15 bases in between. The CDR3, as DNA: TGTGCCAGCAACTGGAGAGCCGAGGACACCATATATTTT. Translated, it gives CASNWRAEDTIYF. The variable domain in full, with the rest retrieved from reference TRBV5-5 and TRBJ1-3, is DAGVTQSPTHLIKTRGQQVTLRCSPISGHKSVSWYQQVLGQGPQFIFQYYEKEERGRGNFPDRFSARQFPNYSSELNVNALLLGDSALYLCASNWRAEDTIYFGEGSWLTVV.

The V call is TRBV18, the J call TRBJ1-1; possibly TRBD1 for D (6 bases). V dropped 4 bases and J dropped 5 bases, with 17 bases sitting between them. CDR1 and CDR2 from the germline V gene are KGHSH and LQKENI. This CDR3 has 15 residues. CDR3 sequence (DNA): TGTGCCAGCTCACGTCAGACAGGCGAAACGACTGAAGCTTTCTTT. Translated, it gives CASSRQTGETTEAFF.